This entry concerns a single TCR beta chain. Its antigen is not known. Germline assignment: CDR1 SGHNT and CDR2 YENEEA. This CDR3 has 13 residues. Between the trimmed V and J ends, which lost 1 base and 5 bases, there was a span of 8 bases. This sample stems from a study of CD8 T cells in ankylosing spondylitis. Notes on the study in general: In synovial fluid and blood from reactive arthritis, some motif variants were previously reported. The disease-linked clones had a CD8+ phenotype and low blood frequencies. What seemed typical of ankylosing spondylitis blood was a TCR beta motif built from under 10 highly homologous variants. Within matched ankylosing spondylitis synovial fluid, disease-linked clones were reportedly significantly enriched.

Using quantitative 5'-RACE with molecular barcodes, the authors made TCR beta libraries. MiXCR was run by TCRdb on the 5' RACE reads, yielding one entry per CDR3 protein. The sample has approximately 220,000 distinct CDR3 sequences; about a sixth are singletons. The TCR sequence derives from a male donor with ankylosing spondylitis. Sequencing was performed on blood, either unsorted or a sorted T cell fraction (not recorded which). The V and J genes are TRBV11-3 and TRBJ1-1, with D uncertain. Here the CDR3 reads CASSLAMDTEAFF. The CDR3 bases are TGTGCCAGCAGCTTAGCTATGGATACTGAAGCTTTCTTT.